Below, 27 T cell receptor beta chains from the same sample are listed, as sequenced in a study of blood T cells in healthy people across ages. A second PCR, run for roughly 7 to 12 cycles, used a sample-barcoded 5' primer plus a J-beta primer mix. TCRdb passed the 5' RACE reads through MiXCR, listing each CDR3 protein once. The table lists about 1.8 million distinct CDR3 sequences, 49% of them singletons. Sequences were obtained from blood. The receptors come from a woman aged 40 to 49 in good health.

CDR3 bases: TGTGCCAGCGAACGGGGGGGCGGTGAGCAGTACTTC. It yields the protein CASERGGGEQYF. The chain combines TRBV11-1 with TRBJ2-7, with TRBD2 identical over 8 bases. Germline V lookup: CDR1 SGHAT, CDR2 FQDESV (reference sequence). Trimming cost V 8 bases and J 7 bases; bases outside gene matches: 7. The CDR3 totals 12 residues.

The chain links TRBV6-5 to TRBJ2-3, with no clear D. Trimming took 10 bases from V and 4 from J, leaving 12 bases between them. Germline V gene data show CDR1 as MNHEY and CDR2 as SVGAGI. This CDR3 contains 12 residues. CDR3 sequence: CATSSTADTQYF. CDR3 nucleotides: TGTGCCACCTCCTCCACGGCAGATACGCAGTATTTT.

This clonotype was found a few times. This chain joins TRBV11-2 and TRBJ2-5, with D maybe TRBD2 (5 bases). CDR1 SGHAT and CDR2 FQNNGV come from the germline V gene. The CDR3 runs 15 residues. V was clipped by 0 bases and J by 3 bases, with 11 bases between them. The chain's CDR3 is CASSLDRGQKETQYF. As DNA, the CDR3 is TGTGCCAGCAGCTTAGATCGAGGGCAGAAAGAGACCCAGTACTTC.

The genes are TRBV7-9 and TRBJ1-1; D is ambiguous. CDR1 SEHNR and CDR2 FQNEAQ come from the germline V gene (reference sequence). The length of the CDR3 is 12 residues. The V and J ends lost 5 bases and 1 base respectively, with 5 bases between them. CDR3 in DNA: TGTGCCAGCAGCCCGGCGAACACTGAAGCTTTCTTT. Translated: CASSPANTEAFF.

The V and J genes are TRBV5-5 and TRBJ2-1; D is perhaps TRBD2 (5 bases). The J call could be wrong; TRBJ2-7 is a better fit for the DNA end. CDR3 length: 16 residues. Per the germline V gene, CDR1 is SGHKS and CDR2 is YYEKEE (reference sequence). The DNA for the CDR3 is TGTGCCAGCAGCGAGAGGACTGGCGGGCTTTACAATGAGCAGTACTTC. Its protein product is CASSERTGGLYNEQYF.

This sequence joins TRBV9 and TRBJ2-3; D remains unclear. V lost 3 bases to trimming and J lost 0 bases, with 8 bases between them. Germline V CDR1 and CDR2: SGDLS, YYNGEE. This CDR3 is built from 14 residues. DNA of the CDR3: TGTGCCAGCAGCGGGCCCGGAAGCACAGATACGCAGTATTTT. Its translation is CASSGPGSTDTQYF.

Written as DNA, the CDR3 is TGCAGCGTTGAAGATCCCAGATTCCAAGAGACCCAGTACTTC. This gives the protein CSVEDPRFQETQYF. V gene TRBV29-1 combines with J gene TRBJ2-5; D unclear. Deletions cut 0 bases from V and 1 base from J, with 9 bases between. CDR3 size: 14 residues. In germline, CDR1 is SQVTM, CDR2 ANQGSEA. The full variable domain, in which reference TRBV29-1 and TRBJ2-5 provide the parts outside the CDR3, is SAVISQKPSRDICQRGTSLTIQCQVDSQVTMMFWYRQQPGQSLTLIATANQGSEATYESGFVIDKFPISRPNLTFSTLTVSNMSPEDSSIYLCSVEDPRFQETQYFGPGTRLLVL.

This rearrangement joins TRBV12-5 to TRBJ2-7, with D tentatively TRBD1 (6 bases). The CDR3 runs 19 residues. Trimming pared 6 bases from V and 6 bases from J, leaving 33 bases between. Germline V gene data show CDR1 as LGHNT and CDR2 as FRNRAP. In DNA, the CDR3 is TGTGCTAGTGGCCCGGTTGTCCCCCTCGGGACACCAGGTTTCTCCGAGCAGTACTTC. Encoded protein: CASGPVVPLGTPGFSEQYF.

This clonotype was counted between two and nine times. The chain recombines TRBV27 with TRBJ2-4, with D perhaps being TRBD1 or TRBD2 (5 bases each). Germline V gives CDR1 MNHEY, CDR2 SMNVEV (reference sequence). The length of the CDR3 is 13 residues. V was trimmed by 6 bases and J by 13 bases, leaving 19 bases between them. CDR3 in amino acids: CASRVGSVGEQYF. The DNA for the CDR3 is TGTGCCAGCAGGGTTGGGTCAGTGGGGGAGCAGTACTTC.

This clonotype appeared a few times. This chain links TRBV7-2 with TRBJ2-5; 7 nucleotides agree with TRBD2. Germline V CDR1 and CDR2: SGHTA, FQGNSA. The CDR3 is 19 residues long. Trimming removed 1 base from V and 2 bases from J; junction bases left unmatched: 16. This CDR3 is CASSLGRASGRRVQETQYF. The CDR3 bases are TGTGCCAGCAGCTTAGGCAGGGCTAGCGGTCGCCGGGTACAAGAGACCCAGTACTTC.

The rearrangement links TRBV7-2 to TRBJ2-3; D is unclear. Trimming left V 1 base short and J 0 bases short, with 11 bases between. Germline lookup yields CDR1 SGHTA and CDR2 FQGNSA. The CDR3 totals 16 residues. The CDR3 DNA follows: TGTGCCAGCAGCTTAGGAAATTGGGCTAGCACAGATACGCAGTATTTT. The encoded protein is CASSLGNWASTDTQYF.

This clonotype came up a few times. The chain is built from TRBV12-3 or TRBV12-4 and TRBJ2-5; the match to TRBD2 covers 7 bases. V dropped 5 bases and J dropped 10; count of bases not matched to a gene: 10. The CDR3 totals 13 residues. CDR3 amino acids: CASSPGLGGDQYF. The DNA of the CDR3 is TGTGCCAGCAGTCCAGGACTAGGTGGGGACCAGTACTTC.

The V gene is TRBV7-2, the J gene TRBJ2-6, with TRBD1 matching over 7 bases. Germline values: CDR1 SGHTA, CDR2 FQGNSA. V was pared by 3 bases and J by 2 bases, with 7 bases of the junction left unmatched. CDR3 length equals 17 residues. The CDR3 here is CASSLATGVTGANVLTF. CDR3 nucleotide sequence: TGTGCCAGCAGCTTGGCTACAGGGGTGACTGGGGCCAACGTCCTGACTTTC.

As to this clonotype: The germline gene is not matched at one end of the junction; a read error may be the cause. This chain connects TRBV28 to TRBJ2-7; 9 bases map to TRBD2. Per the germline V gene, CDR1 is MDHEN and CDR2 is SYDVKM. The CDR3 is made up of 14 amino acids. The CDR3 sequence: CASLSGGSSDEQYF. DNA of the CDR3: TGTGCCAGTCTGAGCGGGGGGAGCTCCGACGAGCAGTACTTC.

This chain links TRBV7-8 with TRBJ2-1, with D possibly TRBD2 on 6 matching bases. V lost 0 bases to trimming and J lost 5 bases, with 14 bases between them. The CDR3 is 16 amino acids. Germline V lookup: CDR1 SGHVS, CDR2 FQNEAQ. The CDR3 bases are TGTGCCAGCAGCTTAGCTTTTAGCAGGAGGGACAATGAGCAGTTCTTC. It encodes CASSLAFSRRDNEQFF.

The V gene is TRBV7-3, the J gene TRBJ2-1; D could derive from TRBD1 or TRBD2 (6 bases each). This CDR3 comprises 15 residues. CDR1 is SGHTA and CDR2 is FQGTGA in the germline V gene. Trimming cost V 5 bases and J 1 base, with 12 bases left between them. The CDR3: CASSPKGGSYNEQFF. In DNA form, the CDR3 reads TGTGCCAGCAGCCCTAAGGGGGGATCCTACAATGAGCAGTTCTTC.

The V gene is TRBV11-1, the J gene TRBJ2-1; D is perhaps TRBD2 (6 bases). V lost 5 bases and J lost 6, with 14 bases in between. Germline V CDR1 and CDR2: SGHAT, FQDESV (reference sequence). The CDR3 totals 14 residues. Here the CDR3 DNA reads TGTGCCAGCAGCCCGCGGGACCGCGCCAATGAGCAGTTCTTC. This translates into CASSPRDRANEQFF.

The chain carries TRBV9 and TRBJ1-6; 7 bases match TRBD1. J lost 11 bases, V lost 4 bases, and 9 bases had no gene match. From germline, CDR1 is SGDLS and CDR2 YYNGEE. The CDR3 consists of 14 residues. This chain's CDR3 is CASSPGGTVTPLHF. The CDR3 DNA is TGTGCCAGCAGCCCAGGGGGGACAGTTACACCCCTCCACTTT.

The chain employs TRBV28 and TRBJ2-1, with 11 nucleotides matching TRBD2. The CDR3 contains 17 residues. Germline-derived CDR1 and CDR2 are MDHEN and SYDVKM. J lost 4 bases, V lost 3 bases, and 8 bases had no gene match. The DNA for the CDR3 is TGTGCCAGCAGTTTCTACTCGCTAGCGGGGGGTTACAATGAGCAGTTCTTC. Translating it yields CASSFYSLAGGYNEQFF.

The rearrangement uses TRBV6-1 and TRBJ1-5; D is perhaps TRBD1 (5 bases). The V gene lost 11 bases and the J gene lost 7 bases, with 18 bases spanning the gap. The CDR3 is 13 residues long. The germline V gene encodes CDR1 MNHNS and CDR2 SASEGT. The CDR3 DNA is TGTGCCTTCGCAGAAGGGGTAAGCCAGCCCCAGCATTTT. Protein sequence: CAFAEGVSQPQHF.

This clonotype was seen a few times. This chain connects TRBV3-1 to TRBJ2-1; D is ambiguous. CDR3 length equals 14 residues. Germline CDR1 LGHDT, CDR2 YNNKEL (reference sequence). V dropped 1 base and J dropped 9 bases, with 13 bases sitting between them. The CDR3 region is CASSQVGGRSEQFF. In DNA, the CDR3 is TGTGCCAGCAGCCAAGTAGGTGGCAGGAGTGAGCAGTTCTTC.

The V call is TRBV7-2, the J call TRBJ2-1; tentative D call: TRBD1 (6 bases). Between the trimmed V and J ends, which lost 5 bases and 10 bases, there was a span of 15 bases. Germline assignment: CDR1 SGHTA and CDR2 FQGNSA. CDR3 size: 13 residues. CDR3 DNA sequence: TGTGCCAGCAGCCGATTACAGGGAAAGGAGCAGTTCTTC. It translates to CASSRLQGKEQFF.

This clonotype has just a few counts. V and J are TRBV6-1 and TRBJ2-1; 11 bases align to TRBD2. This CDR3 is 16 amino acids long. The germline gives CDR1 MNHNS, CDR2 SASEGT. V dropped 6 bases and J dropped 13; count of bases not matched to a gene: 17. The CDR3 region has the DNA TGTGCCAGCAGCTTGACTAGCGGGGATAACCCGCTTAGTCAGTTCTTC. Its translation: CASSLTSGDNPLSQFF.

The genes are TRBV11-2 and TRBJ1-5; unclear D gene. Germline V gene sequence: CDR1 SGHAT, CDR2 FQNNGV. CDR3 size: 15 residues. The germline V and J ends were trimmed by 1 base and 5 bases, with 12 bases remaining between them. CDR3: CASSLGRGPHQPQHF. The CDR3, as DNA: TGTGCCAGCAGCTTAGGTCGTGGGCCCCATCAGCCCCAGCATTTT.

This clonotype has a handful of counts. V usage is TRBV11-2 and J usage is TRBJ2-5; 9 bases match TRBD2. J was trimmed by 1 base and V by 5 bases; bases with no gene match: 8. This CDR3 comprises 16 residues. Looked up from germline, CDR1 is SGHAT and CDR2 is FQNNGV. In DNA form, the CDR3 reads TGTGCCAGCAGCCTTGGGACTAGCCTCCTCCAAGAGACCCAGTACTTC. Protein: CASSLGTSLLQETQYF.

The V gene is TRBV2, the J gene TRBJ2-7, with no clear D. Germline V gives CDR1 SNHLY, CDR2 FYNNEI. This CDR3 contains 16 residues. The V gene lost 2 bases and the J gene lost 6 bases, with 20 bases spanning the gap. CDR3 amino acids: CASSELGFWSSSEQYF. The CDR3 nucleotides read TGTGCCAGCAGTGAATTGGGTTTCTGGTCTTCTTCCGAGCAGTACTTC.

DNA for the CDR3: TGTGCCAGCAGGTCAACCCCGGGACAGGGGGCTGCTAGCTACACCTTC. Amino acids: CASRSTPGQGAASYTF. The chain is built from TRBV13 and TRBJ1-2; TRBD1 agrees at 12 bases. The CDR3 length is 16 residues. The junction had 14 bases not matched to a gene; V was cut back by 6 bases and J by 9 bases. The germline gives CDR1 PRHDT, CDR2 FYEKMQ (reference sequence).